This T cell receptor (beta chain) was recovered during a study of T-cell reconstitution after alpha-beta-depleted transplantation in children. J gave up 6 bases and V 6 bases, and 9 bases lay outside the gene matches. Germline V gene lookup returns CDR1 LNHDA and CDR2 SQIVND (reference sequence). The CDR3 is 14 residues long. Preparation of the TCRbeta library involved a method that used unique molecular identifiers. TCRdb reanalysed the PCR reads using MiXCR and keeps one entry per CDR3 protein. This sample has about 610,000 distinct CDR3 sequences, with more than 9% found just once. The material sequenced was PBMCs from the stem cell graft donor, taken from the stem cell graft. The rearrangement links TRBV19 to TRBJ2-3; 7 bases fit TRBD2. This TCR derives from a human donor who donated a stem cell graft to a child with acute myeloid leukemia. The CDR3 coding sequence is TGTGCCAGTAGAGACCGCGGGAGTGGCGATACGCAGTATTTT. Translating it yields CASRDRGSGDTQYF. The entire variable domain, with the rest obtained from reference TRBV19 and TRBJ2-3, is as follows: DGGITQSPKYLFRKEGQNVTLSCEQNLNHDAMYWYRQDPGQGLRLIYYSQIVNDFQKGDIAEGYSVSREKKESFPLTVTSAQKNPTAFYLCASRDRGSGDTQYFGPGTRLTVL.